Following are 25 T cell receptor beta chains from one sample sequenced in a study of T cells in Graves' hyperthyroidism and ophthalmopathy. RNA transcripts yielded amplified TCR beta CDR3 regions. The TCR CDR3 was amplified in a first-round RT-PCR using the HTBI primer set. TCRdb reprocessed the multiplex PCR reads via MiXCR and lists one record per CDR3 protein. The sample comprises hundreds of thousands of distinct CDR3 sequences, about two fifths of which are singletons, and over 8% rests with the top ten. The sequencing input was blood. These receptors all come from a man younger than 35 with Graves' hyperthyroidism.

The chain is built from TRBV29-1 and TRBJ1-1, with a tentative D call TRBD1 (5 bases). Germline loops: CDR1 SQVTM, CDR2 ANQGSEA. V was trimmed by 8 bases and J by 1 base, leaving 14 bases between them. This CDR3 spans 13 amino acids. The CDR3 coding sequence is TGCAGCTCGAAGGGAGGGACGAACACTGAAGCTTTCTTT. This translates into CSSKGGTNTEAFF. Combining the CDR3 with reference TRBV29-1 and TRBJ1-1 gives the whole variable domain SAVISQKPSRDICQRGTSLTIQCQVDSQVTMMFWYRQQPGQSLTLIATANQGSEATYESGFVIDKFPISRPNLTFSTLTVSNMSPEDSSIYLCSSKGGTNTEAFFGQGTRLTVV.

Comments on this clonotype: A much larger clone sits a single nucleotide away, making a read error possible. The CDR3, as DNA: TGTACCAGCAGATATGGTCCCTACGAGCAGTACTTC. Protein: CTSRYGPYEQYF. This rearrangement joins TRBV2 to TRBJ2-7; D gene uncertain. The CDR3 extends over 12 amino acids. Germline CDR1 and CDR2: SNHLY and FYNNEI.

This clonotype was recorded a few times. The chain links TRBV20-1 to TRBJ2-7; 12 bases align to TRBD1. The V segment lost 6 bases and the J segment 5 bases; nucleotides outside the gene matches: 2. Germline V gene sequence: CDR1 DFQATT, CDR2 SNEGSKA (reference sequence). This CDR3 contains 12 residues. In DNA form, the CDR3 reads TGCAGTGCGGGACAGGGGGCGAACGAGCAGTACTTC. Translating gives CSAGQGANEQYF.

This clonotype was picked up many times. The chain carries TRBV20-1 and TRBJ1-4, with TRBD1 matching over 8 bases. The germline gives CDR1 DFQATT, CDR2 SNEGSKA (reference sequence). The CDR3 is 14 residues long. The CDR3 region has the DNA TGCAGCGGGGCCTTTGCGACAGGGGCAGAAAAACTGTTTTTT. Its translation is CSGAFATGAEKLFF.

This clonotype occurred many times. The V call is TRBV20-1, the J call TRBJ1-2, with D tentatively TRBD1 (5 bases). V shed 5 bases and J shed 4 bases, with 17 bases lying between them. The germline CDR1 and CDR2 sequences are DFQATT and SNEGSKA (reference sequence). This CDR3 spans 14 amino acids. In DNA form, the CDR3 reads TGCAGTGCTGACCGACAGTCCCCTCTCTATGGCTACACCTTC. Its translation: CSADRQSPLYGYTF.

V gene TRBV24-1 combines with J gene TRBJ1-2; D uncertain. The CDR3 is 15 amino acids. V lost 3 bases and J lost 4, with 14 bases in between. From germline, CDR1 is KGHDR and CDR2 SFDVKD. CDR3 DNA: TGTGCCACCAGTGATGAGGACCCCGGGCTCTATGGCTACACCTTC. This codes for CATSDEDPGLYGYTF.

This chain joins TRBV7-1 and TRBJ2-5; D is undetermined. TRBV7-1 is annotated as an ORF whose role is uncertain. The CDR3 spans 14 residues. Trimming took 6 bases from V and 4 from J, leaving 15 bases between them. In DNA, the CDR3 is TGTGCCAGCAGATCACTGGCCCTCAGAGAGACCCAGTACTTC. Its protein product is CASRSLALRETQYF.

This chain uses TRBV20-1 with TRBJ1-1, with TRBD1 identical over 9 bases. Germline trimming cut 3 bases from V and 5 bases from J; bases unmatched to any gene: 7. CDR1 DFQATT and CDR2 SNEGSKA come from the germline V gene (reference sequence). The CDR3 is made up of 14 amino acids. The CDR3: CSARRRTGETEAFF. Written as DNA, the CDR3 is TGCAGTGCTAGGAGAAGGACAGGGGAAACTGAAGCTTTCTTT.

The CDR3, as DNA: TGTGCCAGCAGCTCCCTCAGCGGGAGGGGAGAGACCCAGTACTTC. This gives the protein CASSSLSGRGETQYF. The rearrangement uses TRBV7-9 and TRBJ2-5; 10 bases align to TRBD2. Germline values: CDR1 SEHNR, CDR2 FQNEAQ (reference sequence). The CDR3 is 15 amino acids. V lost 4 bases and J lost 4; bases outside the gene matches: 6. Looking up the rest from reference TRBV7-9 and TRBJ2-5 gives the full variable domain: DTGVSQNPRHKITKRGQNVTFRCDPISEHNRLYWYRQTLGQGPEFLTYFQNEAQLEKSRLLSDRFSAERPKGSFSTLEIQRTEQGDSAMYLCASSSLSGRGETQYFGPGTRLLVL.

The rearrangement uses TRBV10-2 and TRBJ1-2; TRBD1 matches 7 bases. CDR1 is WSHSY and CDR2 is SAAADI in the germline V gene. The CDR3 is made up of 16 amino acids. Losses at the gene ends were 7 bases for V and 9 bases for J; bases not matched to a gene: 20. In nucleotides, the CDR3 is TGCGCCAGCACCTCGGAGGGGGACAGCCCTCTCCTCAGCTACACCTTC. It specifies CASTSEGDSPLLSYTF.

This rearrangement joins TRBV29-1 to TRBJ2-1; D not resolved. CDR3 size: 13 residues. Germline-derived CDR1 and CDR2 are SQVTM and ANQGSEA. The V end was cut by 2 bases, the J end by 10 bases, with 15 bases between. CDR3 sequence reads: CSVERPSSDEQFF. CDR3 bases: TGCAGCGTTGAACGCCCCAGCAGCGACGAGCAGTTCTTC.

Worth noting for this clonotype: The junction departs from the called germline gene at one end, perhaps through a read error. The chain joins TRBV29-1 to TRBJ2-6; possible D gene TRBD1, 5 bases. Germline lookup yields CDR1 SQVTM and CDR2 ANQGSEA. CDR3 length equals 13 residues. In nucleotides, the CDR3 is TGCAGCGCTGGGGCCGCAATCGGCGACACTGAAGCTTTC. This translates into CSAGAAIGDTEAF.

J is TRBJ2-7 and V is TRBV7-8; TRBD2 matches at 7 bases. V lost 4 bases and J lost 6; bases outside the gene matches: 12. Germline loops: CDR1 SGHVS, CDR2 FQNEAQ. CDR3 length: 15 residues. The CDR3, as DNA: TGTGCCAGCAGCTCCCTTGGCCCCTCTAGCGGCGAGCAGTACTTC. Protein sequence: CASSSLGPSSGEQYF.

V usage is TRBV19 and J usage is TRBJ2-3, with a possible D match to TRBD2 (6 bases). The CDR3 is 14 residues long. Germline V lookup: CDR1 LNHDA, CDR2 SQIVND (reference sequence). V lost 11 bases to trimming and J lost 2 bases, with 17 bases between them. This chain's CDR3 is CARNLAPNTDTQYF. The CDR3 DNA follows: TGTGCCCGAAATCTAGCGCCAAACACAGATACGCAGTATTTT.

This clonotype was counted at least ten times. The V call is TRBV7-9, the J call TRBJ2-7; 7 bases map to TRBD1. Per germline, CDR1 SEHNR and CDR2 FQNEAQ (reference sequence). V shed 4 bases and J 0 bases; nucleotides not matched to a gene: 6. The CDR3 consists of 15 residues. This CDR3 is CASSSGTERSYEQYF. CDR3 DNA sequence: TGTGCCAGCAGCTCTGGGACAGAACGCTCCTACGAGCAGTACTTC.

This chain uses TRBV7-9 with TRBJ2-2, with 9 bases lining up with TRBD2. This CDR3 is 14 amino acids long. CDR1 is SEHNR and CDR2 is FQNEAQ in the germline V gene (reference sequence). Trimming at V came to 8 bases and at J to 3 bases, leaving 4 bases not matched to a gene. The CDR3 DNA reads TGTGCCAGCGGCGGGAGGGCCGACACCGGGGAGCTGTTTTTT. It codes for CASGGRADTGELFF.

This clonotype was seen more than once but under ten times. The chain combines TRBV6-2 or TRBV6-3 with TRBJ2-2; D gene unclear. The CDR3 consists of 13 residues. V was cut by 6 bases and J by 8 bases, with 13 bases left in between. CDR1 MNHEY and CDR2 SVGEGT come from the germline V gene. As DNA, the CDR3 is TGTGCCAGCAGCCAAGGCGCTGGGGGGGAGCTGTTTTTT. As protein: CASSQGAGGELFF.

In its sample, this clonotype was seen a few times. V is TRBV10-2 and J is TRBJ2-7; TRBD2 matches at 11 bases. This CDR3 has 17 amino acids. Unmatched junction bases numbered 21, after V lost 5 bases and J lost 12 bases. Per the germline V gene, CDR1 is WSHSY and CDR2 is SAAADI. The CDR3 DNA sequence: TGCGCCAGCAGTATAAGGGGGACGACTAGCGGGGCGCTTGCTGGGTACTTC. Its protein is CASSIRGTTSGALAGYF.

This clonotype was seen ten or more times. The chain employs TRBV10-3 and TRBJ1-5, with D possibly being TRBD1 (5 bases). The V end lost 0 bases, the J end lost 4 bases, and 13 bases lay between the germline ends. This CDR3 region has 16 residues. Germline V gene sequence: CDR1 ENHRY, CDR2 SYGVKD. CDR3 residues: CAISESGANRNQPQHF. Here the CDR3 DNA reads TGTGCCATCAGTGAGTCTGGGGCAAACCGAAATCAGCCCCAGCATTTT.

The chain uses TRBV20-1 and TRBJ2-5, with 9 bases identical to TRBD2. V gave up 0 bases and J gave up 2 bases; unmatched junction bases: 10. Germline loops: CDR1 DFQATT, CDR2 SNEGSKA (reference sequence). The CDR3 is 17 residues long. In DNA form, the CDR3 reads TGCAGTGCTAGAGATCCCCTCGGACTAGCGAGTCAAGAGACCCAGTACTTC. This encodes CSARDPLGLASQETQYF.

V gene TRBV10-3 combines with J gene TRBJ2-5; D not resolved. V lost 4 bases and J lost 1, with 16 bases in between. The CDR3 is 16 residues long. CDR1 and CDR2 from the germline V gene are ENHRY and SYGVKD. CDR3 in DNA: TGTGCCATCAGTGCTAGAGCGACTCGTAGCCAAGAGACCCAGTACTTC. This gives the protein CAISARATRSQETQYF.

This clonotype was observed many times. The chain employs TRBV29-1 and TRBJ2-7, with a possible D match to TRBD1 (6 bases). The V gene lost 3 bases and the J gene lost 3 bases, with 6 bases spanning the gap. Per germline, CDR1 SQVTM and CDR2 ANQGSEA. The CDR3 totals 11 residues. CDR3 sequence reads: CSVDRGYEQYF. CDR3 sequence (DNA): TGCAGCGTTGACAGGGGCTACGAGCAGTACTTC.

This clonotype was detected a few times. This chain uses TRBV29-1 with TRBJ1-2; the D is unclear. The germline CDR1 and CDR2 sequences are SQVTM and ANQGSEA. The V gene lost 3 bases and the J gene lost 8 bases, with 13 bases spanning the gap. The CDR3 has 12 amino acids. The CDR3 sequence: CSVDTLGEGYTF. CDR3 nucleotide sequence: TGCAGCGTTGACACTTTAGGCGAGGGCTACACCTTC.

The sample holds many counts of this clonotype. The rearrangement joins TRBV29-1 to TRBJ2-6; D is unclear. V was trimmed by 4 bases and J by 0 bases, leaving 10 bases between them. This CDR3 region has 15 residues. Per the germline V gene, CDR1 is SQVTM and CDR2 is ANQGSEA. CDR3 loop: CSVAQANSGANVLTF. The CDR3 DNA reads as TGCAGCGTTGCCCAGGCGAACTCTGGGGCCAACGTCCTGACTTTC. Full variable domain (missing parts from reference TRBV29-1 and TRBJ2-6): SAVISQKPSRDICQRGTSLTIQCQVDSQVTMMFWYRQQPGQSLTLIATANQGSEATYESGFVIDKFPISRPNLTFSTLTVSNMSPEDSSIYLCSVAQANSGANVLTFGAGSRLTVL.

In its sample, this clonotype was seen a few times. The rearrangement uses TRBV12-3 or TRBV12-4 and TRBJ1-1, with 9 bases aligning to TRBD1. The junction had 11 bases not matched to a gene; V was cut back by 8 bases and J by 1 base. The CDR3 has 16 residues. CDR3 DNA: TGTGCCAGCGGGCCGGGACAGGGCTTTTGGAACACTGAAGCTTTCTTT. Its protein product is CASGPGQGFWNTEAFF.